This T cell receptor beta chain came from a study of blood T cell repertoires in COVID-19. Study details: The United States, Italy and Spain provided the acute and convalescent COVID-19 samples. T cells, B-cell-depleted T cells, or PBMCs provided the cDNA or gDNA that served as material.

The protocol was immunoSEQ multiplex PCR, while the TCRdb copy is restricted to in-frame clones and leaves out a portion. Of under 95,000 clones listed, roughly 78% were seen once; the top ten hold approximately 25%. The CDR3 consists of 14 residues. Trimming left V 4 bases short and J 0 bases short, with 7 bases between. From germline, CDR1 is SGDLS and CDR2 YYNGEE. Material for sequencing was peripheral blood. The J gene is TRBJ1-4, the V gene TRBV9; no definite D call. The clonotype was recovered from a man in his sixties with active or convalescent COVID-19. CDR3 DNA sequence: TGTGCCAGCAGCACAGCTGCAACTAATGAAAAACTGTTTTTT. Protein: CASSTAATNEKLFF.